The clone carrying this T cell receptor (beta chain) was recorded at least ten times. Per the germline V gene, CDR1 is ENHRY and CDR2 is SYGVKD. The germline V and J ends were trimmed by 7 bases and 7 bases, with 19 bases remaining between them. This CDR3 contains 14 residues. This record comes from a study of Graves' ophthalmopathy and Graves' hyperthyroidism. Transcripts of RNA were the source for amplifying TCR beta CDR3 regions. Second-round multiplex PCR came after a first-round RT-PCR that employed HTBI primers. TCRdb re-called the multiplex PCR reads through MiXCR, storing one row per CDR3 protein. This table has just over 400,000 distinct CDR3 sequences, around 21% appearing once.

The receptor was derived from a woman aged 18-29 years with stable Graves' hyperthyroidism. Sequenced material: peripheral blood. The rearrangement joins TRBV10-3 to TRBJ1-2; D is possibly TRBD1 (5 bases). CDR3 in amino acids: CAITPGSGLGGYTF. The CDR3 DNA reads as TGTGCCATCACCCCCGGGTCAGGGTTAGGTGGCTACACCTTC.